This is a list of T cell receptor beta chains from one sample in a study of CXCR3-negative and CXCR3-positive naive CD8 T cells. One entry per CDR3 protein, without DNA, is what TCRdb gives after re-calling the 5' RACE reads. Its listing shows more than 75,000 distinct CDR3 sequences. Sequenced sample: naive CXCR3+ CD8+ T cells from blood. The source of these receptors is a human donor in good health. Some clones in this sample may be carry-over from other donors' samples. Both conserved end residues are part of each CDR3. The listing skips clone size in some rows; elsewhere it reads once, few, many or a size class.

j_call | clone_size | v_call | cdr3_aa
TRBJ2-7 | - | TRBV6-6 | CASSYSSGGPPSEQYF
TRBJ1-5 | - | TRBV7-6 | CASSLVGGLDSNQPQHF
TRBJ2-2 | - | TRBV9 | CASSASGRGTGELFF
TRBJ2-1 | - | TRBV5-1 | CASSWAALTNEQFF
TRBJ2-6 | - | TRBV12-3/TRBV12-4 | CASTWTEGRSGANVLTF
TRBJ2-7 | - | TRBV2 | CASTAGTGPVYEQYF
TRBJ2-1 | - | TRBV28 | CASSLWGGRGLYNEQFF
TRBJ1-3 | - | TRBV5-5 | CASSLVPGFGNTIYF
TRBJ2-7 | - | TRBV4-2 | CASSLQWGASYEQYF
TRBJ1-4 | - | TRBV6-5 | CASSRGTNEKLFF
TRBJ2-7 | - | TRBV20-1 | CSAEGTSGIYEQYF
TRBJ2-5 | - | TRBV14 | CASSQVGGQETQYF
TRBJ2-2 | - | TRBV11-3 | CASSSTPGLAGVGAGELFF
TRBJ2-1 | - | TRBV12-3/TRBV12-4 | CASSLLAGNNEQFF
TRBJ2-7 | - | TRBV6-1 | CASCLQSRNYEQYF
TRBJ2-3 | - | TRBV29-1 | CSVETSGRSTDTQYF
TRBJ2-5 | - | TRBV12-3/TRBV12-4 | CASRQGNQETQYF
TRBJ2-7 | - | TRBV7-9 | CASSSLETDEQYF
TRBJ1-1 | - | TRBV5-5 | CASSWGTGENTEAFF
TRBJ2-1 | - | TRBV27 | CASSSSSYNEQFF
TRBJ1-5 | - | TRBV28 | CASSFFTRSGRGQPQHF
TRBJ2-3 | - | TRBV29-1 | CSVERPGPSTDTQYF
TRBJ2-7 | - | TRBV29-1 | CSVFGSYEQYF
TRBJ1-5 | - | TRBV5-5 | CASSLKGGQPQHF
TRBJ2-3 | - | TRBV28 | CASVSGGARADTQYF
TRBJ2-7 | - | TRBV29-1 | CSVWVGNYEQYF
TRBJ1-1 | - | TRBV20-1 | CSAGDRAEAFF
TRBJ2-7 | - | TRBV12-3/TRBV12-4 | CASSEGLNYEQYF
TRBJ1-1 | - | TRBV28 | CASSFGGTEAFF
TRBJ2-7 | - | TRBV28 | CASSLIGYEQYF
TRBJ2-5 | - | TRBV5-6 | CASSLAAGGPWETQYF
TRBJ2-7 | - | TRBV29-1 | CSVEDAGTSGSTYEQYF
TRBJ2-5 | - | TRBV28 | CASSPVDSLYQETQYF
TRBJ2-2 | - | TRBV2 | CASSTPLTNTGELFF
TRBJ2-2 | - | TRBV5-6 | CASSRGPSRTGELFF
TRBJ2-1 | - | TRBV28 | CASMNSGVSYNEQFF
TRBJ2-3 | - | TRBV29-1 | CSVSGPSTDTQYF
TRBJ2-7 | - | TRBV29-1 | CSVDGTSGDTTYEQYF
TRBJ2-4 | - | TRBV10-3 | CAISEEAGQGDAKNIQYF
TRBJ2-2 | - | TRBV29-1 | CSVENNTGELFF
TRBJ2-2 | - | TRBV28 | CASRPRTPWESHGELFF
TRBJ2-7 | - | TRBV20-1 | CSAHGTGGTYEQYF
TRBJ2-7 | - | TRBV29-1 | CSVEDRGTHEQYF
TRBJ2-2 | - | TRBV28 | CASTAPLGTGELFF
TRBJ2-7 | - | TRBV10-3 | CAISEGRPEQYF
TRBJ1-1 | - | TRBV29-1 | CSVGGTGTEAFF
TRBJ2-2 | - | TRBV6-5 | CAVNLGGSGELFF
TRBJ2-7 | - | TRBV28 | CASSPEQGLYEQYF
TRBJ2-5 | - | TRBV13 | CASSLGRNDQETQYF
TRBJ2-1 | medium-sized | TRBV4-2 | CASTGPGENNEQFF